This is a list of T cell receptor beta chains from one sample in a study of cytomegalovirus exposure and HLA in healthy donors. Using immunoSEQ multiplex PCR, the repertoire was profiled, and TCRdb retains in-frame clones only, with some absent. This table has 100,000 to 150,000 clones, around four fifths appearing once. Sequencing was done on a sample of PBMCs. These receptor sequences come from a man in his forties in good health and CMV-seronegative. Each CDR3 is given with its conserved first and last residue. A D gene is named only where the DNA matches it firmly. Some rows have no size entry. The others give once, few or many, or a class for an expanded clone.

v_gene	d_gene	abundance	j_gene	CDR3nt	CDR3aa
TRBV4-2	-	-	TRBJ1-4	TGTGCCAGCAGTCGGACAGCCGCAACTAATGAAAAACTGTTTTTT	CASSRTAATNEKLFF
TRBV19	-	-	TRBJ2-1	TGTGCCAGTAGTATAGCGGGGGGCTTAGATGAGCAGTTCTTC	CASSIAGGLDEQFF
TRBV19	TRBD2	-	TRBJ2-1	TGTGCCAGTAGCCGCAGGTTCAGCGGGGGCCCGTTCAATGAGCAGTTCTTC	CASSRRFSGGPFNEQFF
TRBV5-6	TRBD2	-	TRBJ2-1	TGTGCCAGCACCATACTAACTAGCGGGGGGGCTTATGAGCAGTTCTTC	CASTILTSGGAYEQFF
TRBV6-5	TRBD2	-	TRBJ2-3	TGTGCCAGCAGTTCCGGCCAGCGGGGGTTCACAGATACGCAGTATTTT	CASSSGQRGFTDTQYF
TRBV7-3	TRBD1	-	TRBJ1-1	TGTGCCAGCAGCTCGGACAGGAGGTCGAGTGAAGCTTTCTTT	CASSSDRRSSEAFF
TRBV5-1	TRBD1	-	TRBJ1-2	TGCGCCAGCAGCTCACAGGGGACTAACTATGGCTACACCTTC	CASSSQGTNYGYTF
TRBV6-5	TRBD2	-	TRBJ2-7	TGTGCCAGCAGCTCCCGACTAGCTCTAAGGGAGCAGTACTTC	CASSSRLALREQYF
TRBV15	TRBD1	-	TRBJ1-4	TGTGCCACCAGCAGACAGGGGGCAAGAGAAAAACTGTTTTTT	CATSRQGAREKLFF
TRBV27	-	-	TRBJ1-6	TGTGCCAGCAGTTTACTTCCAGGGCGCTCCTATAATTCACCCCTCCACTTT	CASSLLPGRSYNSPLHF
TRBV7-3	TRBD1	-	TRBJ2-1	TGTGCCAGCAGCTTAATTGGACAGGGGGCAAATGAGCAGTTCTTC	CASSLIGQGANEQFF
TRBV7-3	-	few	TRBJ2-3	TGTGCCAGCAGTGATGCTCGCGGGACTCCCTACACGGGAGATACGCAGTATTTT	CASSDARGTPYTGDTQYF
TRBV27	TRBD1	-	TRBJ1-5	TGTGCCAGCAGAGGGGGCGAAGTCCAGCCCCAGCATTTT	CASRGGEVQPQHF
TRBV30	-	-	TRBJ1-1	TGTGCCTTCCCGGACTGTGAAGCTTTCTTT	CAFPDCEAFF
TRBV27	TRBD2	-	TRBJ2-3	TGTGCCAGCAGTTTTTTAGCGGGAACAGATACGCAGTATTTT	CASSFLAGTDTQYF
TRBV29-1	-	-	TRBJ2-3	TGCAGCGGACACACGCCCCCTACGCAGTATTTT	CSGHTPPTQYF
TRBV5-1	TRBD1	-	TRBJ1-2	TGCGCCAGCAGCTGGGGGACAGGGGTGAACTATGGCTACACCTTC	CASSWGTGVNYGYTF
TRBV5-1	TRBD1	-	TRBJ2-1	TGCGCCAGCAGACCACCGGGACAGGACTACAATGAGCAGTTCTTC	CASRPPGQDYNEQFF
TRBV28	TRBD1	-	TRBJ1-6	TGTGCCAGCAGTTTGTGGACAGGGAGGGATTCACCCCTCCACTTT	CASSLWTGRDSPLHF
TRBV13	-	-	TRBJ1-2	TGTGCCAGCAGCTTAGGCCCGGGACAAAGTAACTATGGCTACACCTTC	CASSLGPGQSNYGYTF
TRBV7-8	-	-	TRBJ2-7	TGTGCCAGCAGCTTAGGAGGTCAGCATACCTACGAGCAGTACTTC	CASSLGGQHTYEQYF
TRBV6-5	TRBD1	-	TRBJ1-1	TGTGCCAGCAGTTACCCTGGACAGGGGATAGGAGCTTTCTTT	CASSYPGQGIGAFF
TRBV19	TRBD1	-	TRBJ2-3	TGTGCCACCTCGGGACAGGGGGGCGCAGATACGCAGTATTTT	CATSGQGGADTQYF
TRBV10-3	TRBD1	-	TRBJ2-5	TGTGCCATCCGGGGGACAGGGGAGGTAGAGACCCAGTACTTC	CAIRGTGEVETQYF
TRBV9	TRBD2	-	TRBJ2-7	TGTGCCAGCAGCGTAGGGGCTAGCGGTTCCTACGAGCAGTACTTC	CASSVGASGSYEQYF
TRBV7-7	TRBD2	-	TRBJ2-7	TGTGCTAGCAGTCTCGGACTAGCGGGGGACGGGGAAATCTACGAGCAGTACTTC	CASSLGLAGDGEIYEQYF